This record concerns one T cell receptor (beta chain) sequence. No cognate antigen has been identified for it. The sample holds no much larger clone one base away, and base qualities are not on file. The data stem from a study of blood T cell repertoires in COVID-19 (dated by TCRdb to 2019 to 2021). About the full investigation: Samples covering the acute and convalescent phases of COVID-19 were provided by collaborators in the United States, Italy and Spain. The repertoires were made available in a free public database intended to serve as a resource for research on the immune response to SARS-CoV-2. Deeply sampled blood TCRbeta repertoires from subjects exposed to, actively infected with, or recovered from COVID-19 were included in the dataset. The sample metadata nearly always contained a de-identified subject ID, COVID-19 status, age in years and sex. The samples were drawn from the first 160 participants of the ongoing ImmuneRACE study and from some 1,300 subjects provided by 6 global collaborators. Where HLA class I and class II types were available, the types were taken from metadata supplied by the sample provider, not from assay-based typing. The prospective study material was composed of cDNA or gDNA derived from T cells, B-cell-depleted T cells, or PBMCs. What the research found in general, with its limitations: The amount of clinical and demographic metadata varied by source and participant and was provided uncurated.

TCRbeta CDR3 regions were amplified from genomic DNA by means of the immunoSEQ Assay, a bias-controlled multiplex PCR. Regarding the original processing steps: The number of nucleated cells in each sample was estimated by amplification of reference gene primers within the assay. Sequence reads were collapsed and filtered to measure the absolute abundance of every unique TCRbeta CDR3 rearrangement. For each sample, productive Simpson clonality was calculated by taking the square root of Simpson's diversity index across productive rearrangements. TCRdb provides this immuneACCESS table in a form limited to in-frame rearrangements. Some clones are lacking; in checked studies, under half of them reflect an unresolved V gene, and why the rest are absent is not known. The V and J calls and clone size come from that table; D and trimming were worked out from the DNA. In all, the sample holds 200,000 to 250,000 clones, and roughly 84% of those were seen once. The ten largest make up around 6.5% of the sample.

The germline V gene encodes CDR1 SGHDT and CDR2 YYEEEE. A distance of 3 bases separates the germline ends of V and J, which lose 0 bases and 1 base respectively. The CDR3 sequence holds 13 residues, the cysteine and phenylalanine included. The sequence is cut down to CDR3 DNA, 39 bases in frame from base 1. In the prospective study, participants were roughly 18 to 100 years old, resided in approximately 22 geographic areas of the United States, and were enrolled through a virtual design. In the prospective study, cohorts were assigned on the basis of participant-reported clinical history obtained from a screening survey and a study questionnaire. ImmuneRACE Cohort 3 recovered participants were defined by two consecutive negative NP/OP PCR tests, healthcare professional clearance, or symptom resolution. Each participant in the prospective study had whole blood, serum and a nasopharyngeal or oropharyngeal swab collected by mobile phlebotomists. Over a 2-month period, participants in the prospective study had the option of providing additional blood draws and questionnaires. Before DNA extraction, prospective study blood samples were shipped either frozen or at room temperature.

The sample was PBMCs or T cells enriched from blood (not recorded which). The chain is encoded by TRBV5-6 joined to TRBJ2-3; confidence is insufficient to name the D gene. This receptor was identified in a woman aged 40 to 55 who had recovered from COVID-19. The CDR3 protein sequence reads: CASSLVGTDTQYF. The DNA sequence is given as TGTGCCAGCAGCTTGGTAGGCACAGATACGCAGTATTTT.